This T cell receptor beta chain was recorded in a study of vaccination effects on CD4 cells after COVID-19. Turning to the study itself: Sampling occurred a median 72 days post second dose, range 14 to 241.

Prior to sequencing, the ViraFEST assay stimulated PBMC with viral peptide pools, which expanded the antigen-specific CD4+ T cells. Having been cultured for 10 days, the cells underwent CD4+ T cell isolation. Every participant took two doses of the BNT162b2 or mRNA-1273 vaccine. PBMC cultures contained two million cells per well, around 9.7 IU/ml IL-2 and around 9.6 ug/ml peptides. Half of the medium was exchanged for IL-2 medium on both days 3 and 7. CDR3 size: 11 residues. Trimming pared 4 bases from V and 13 bases from J, leaving 10 bases between. The V gene's germline CDR1 is MDHEN and CDR2 SYDVKM. Study outcomes and limitations: There was marked clonal contraction among infection- and vaccine-induced clones late after vaccination.

Notes on this clone: Antigen: not known.

Only in-frame clones appear in the TCRdb table, and some are missing; sequencing was by immunoSEQ multiplex PCR. This table holds fewer than 40,000 clones, 70% to 85% found once. The sample consisted of CD4+ T cells from PBMCs cultured with HCoV-NL63 spike peptides, taken after COVID-19 vaccination. The sequence was collected from a human donor who received a COVID-19 vaccine. Some clones in this sample may be carry-over from other donors' samples. The rearrangement uses TRBV28 and TRBJ1-4; D unresolved. The CDR3 is CASSSVSPLFF. CDR3 bases: TGTGCCAGCAGTTCTGTATCTCCACTGTTTTTT.